The rows below give T cell receptor beta chains drawn from one sample of a study of shared clonotypes between healthy human individuals. The protocol was immunoSEQ multiplex PCR, while the TCRdb copy is restricted to in-frame clones and leaves out a portion. The data hold 2 million to 2.5 million clones, with roughly 90% observed a single time. Material for sequencing was naive CD4+ T cells from PBMCs. The origin of the receptors is a man aged 18 to 29 in good health. Some clones in this sample may be carry-over from other donors' samples. The CDR3 runs from the conserved cysteine through the conserved F or W. The order of the fields is clone size, V gene, J gene, D gene, CDR3 DNA, CDR3 protein. The D gene is left open where the match is weak. Not every row has a clone size; where given, it reads once, few, many or a size class.

-,TRBV2,TRBJ2-1,TRBD2,TGTGCCAGCAGTTTCCAACGACTAGCGGGGGGCCACAATGAGCAGTTCTTC,CASSFQRLAGGHNEQFF
-,TRBV5-6,TRBJ2-3,-,TGTGCCAGCAGCTTGAGGCAGGGGTTCGGCACAGATACGCAGTATTTT,CASSLRQGFGTDTQYF
-,TRBV28,TRBJ1-4,-,TGTGCCAGCACAGTCCTGCAGTCGGCTAATGAAAAACTGTTTTTT,CASTVLQSANEKLFF
once,TRBV28,TRBJ2-3,TRBD2,TGTGCCAGCAGTCCCTCGTATAGACTAGCGGGAGGTAGCGCAGATACGCAGTATTTT,CASSPSYRLAGGSADTQYF
-,TRBV30,TRBJ1-1,-,TGTGCCTGGAGTGTACCAGGAGGGGGGCACACTGAAGCTTTCTTT,CAWSVPGGGHTEAFF
-,TRBV5-1,TRBJ1-2,-,TGCGCCAGCAGCAAAGACGGTAACTATGGCTACACCTTC,CASSKDGNYGYTF
-,TRBV7-2,TRBJ2-5,-,TGTGCCAGCAGCTTGTTTGCGGGGTACCAAGAGACCCAGTACTTC,CASSLFAGYQETQYF
-,TRBV10-3,TRBJ2-1,TRBD2,TGTGCCATCAGTGCAGGACTAGCGGGAGGACTGTACAATGAGCAGTTCTTC,CAISAGLAGGLYNEQFF
-,TRBV30,TRBJ2-3,TRBD1,TGTGCCTGGAGTGTACAGGGGGATTGGGATACGCAGTATTTT,CAWSVQGDWDTQYF
-,TRBV7-2,TRBJ2-2,-,TGTGCCAGCAGGTCAGGGTCCAACACCGGGGAGCTGTTTTTT,CASRSGSNTGELFF
-,TRBV6-5,TRBJ2-4,TRBD1,TGTGCCAGCAGTTTCGACAGGGCTTCCAAAAACATTCAGTACTTC,CASSFDRASKNIQYF
-,TRBV28,TRBJ2-5,-,TGTGCCAGCAGTCCTACCTTCGGCCCTCAAGAGACCCAGTACTTC,CASSPTFGPQETQYF
-,TRBV19,TRBJ1-1,-,TGTGCCAGGGGGTTACAGAAGAACACTGAAGCTTTCTTT,CARGLQKNTEAFF
-,TRBV6-1,TRBJ2-7,TRBD1,TGTGCCAGCAGTGCCCGACAGGGTGGTTACGAGCAGTACTTC,CASSARQGGYEQYF
-,TRBV5-1,TRBJ1-2,-,TGCGCCAGCACCCTGGAGGGTGGCTATGGCTACACCTTC,CASTLEGGYGYTF
-,TRBV2,TRBJ1-5,-,TGTGCCAGCAGCTCGGGGCTCCAGGGAACCCAGCCCCAGCATTTT,CASSSGLQGTQPQHF
once,TRBV28,TRBJ2-7,TRBD1,TGTGCCAGCAGCCGGGACAGGCGCTCCTACGAGCAGTACTTC,CASSRDRRSYEQYF
-,TRBV18,TRBJ2-7,-,TGTGCCAGCTCACCTATCTCCGGTTCCGAGCAGTACTTC,CASSPISGSEQYF
-,TRBV7-9,TRBJ1-5,-,TGTGCCAGCAGCCGAGCCCCTCAATTACCCCAGCATTTT,CASSRAPQLPQHF
-,TRBV9,TRBJ2-1,TRBD2,TGTGCCAGCAGCCCCCGTCTAGCGGGAGCCAGCAATGAGCAGTTCTTC,CASSPRLAGASNEQFF
-,TRBV7-3,TRBJ2-3,-,TGTGCCAGCAGCTTCGGAGCGGGCACAGATACGCAGTATTTT,CASSFGAGTDTQYF
-,TRBV5-1,TRBJ2-6,TRBD1,TGCGCCAGCAGCTTGTCACAGGGGGCGACTGGGGCCAACGTCCTGACTTTC,CASSLSQGATGANVLTF
few,TRBV7-3,TRBJ2-2,-,TGTGCCAGCAGCCTCAACGCCGGGGAGCTGTTTTTT,CASSLNAGELFF
once,TRBV5-1,TRBJ2-2,TRBD2,TGCGCCAGCAGCTTTCTAGCGGGAGGAGACACCGGGGAGCTGTTTTTT,CASSFLAGGDTGELFF
few,TRBV20-1,TRBJ1-1,-,TGCAGTGCCTTCGGGTGGACTGAAGCTTTCTTT,CSAFGWTEAFF
-,TRBV11-2,TRBJ1-4,-,TGTGCCAGCAGCTTATTATTTTGGGGTGGAGTGGAAAAACTGTTTTTT,CASSLLFWGGVEKLFF
-,TRBV5-4,TRBJ2-7,-,TGTGCCAGCAGCGTGCAGGGTGAGCAGTACTTC,CASSVQGEQYF
-,TRBV20-1,TRBJ2-5,-,TGCAGGCCAGACAGGCCCAAGTACTTC,CRPDRPKYF
once,TRBV7-9,TRBJ2-7,TRBD1,TGTGCCAGCAGCACCCGAAGACAGGGCCTCTCCTACGAGCAGTACTTC,CASSTRRQGLSYEQYF
-,TRBV7-8,TRBJ2-2,TRBD1,TGTGCCAGCAGCCACTTGGACAGGGGAGCCGGGGAGCTGTTTTTT,CASSHLDRGAGELFF
-,TRBV28,TRBJ2-7,TRBD1,TGTGCCAGCACTTCTTCCGGGACAGTAGCCTACGAGCAGTACTTC,CASTSSGTVAYEQYF
once,TRBV9,TRBJ2-1,-,TGTGCCAGCAGTCGGGCACTTTGGTACAATGAGCAGTTCTTC,CASSRALWYNEQFF
-,TRBV19,TRBJ2-6,-,TGTGCCAGTAAATGGTTAGGCCCGGATCGGGCCAACGTCCTGACTTTC,CASKWLGPDRANVLTF
-,TRBV4-3,TRBJ1-2,TRBD1,TGCGCCAGCAGCCGACAGGGGACAGGGGTTGGCTACACCTTC,CASSRQGTGVGYTF
once,TRBV28,TRBJ1-3,-,TGTGCCAGCAGAGCAGGGCACAATCCTGGAAACACCATATATTTT,CASRAGHNPGNTIYF
-,TRBV28,TRBJ2-5,-,TGTGCCAGCAGGTCGCCGCGGGCCTCGCCCCAAGAGACCCAGTACTTC,CASRSPRASPQETQYF
once,TRBV4-3,TRBJ1-3,-,TGCGCCAGCAGCCAAGGGGGAGGGGTCACGAGCTCTGGAAACACCATATATTTT,CASSQGGGVTSSGNTIYF
-,TRBV6-1,TRBJ1-5,-,TGTGCCAGCAGTGAAAGGAGGGATTGGAGCAATCAGCCCCAGCATTTT,CASSERRDWSNQPQHF
-,TRBV2,TRBJ2-1,-,TGTGCCAGCAGTGCTTCACTAGGGTCCCCGCAGTTCTTC,CASSASLGSPQFF
-,TRBV29-1,TRBJ1-2,-,TGCAGCGTATACCTGGGGGGCCAGGCGCGCACCTTC,CSVYLGGQARTF
-,TRBV2,TRBJ2-4,TRBD1,TGTGCCAGCAGGCACATAGAGGGACAGGGGGGGGAAAACATTCAGTACTTC,CASRHIEGQGGENIQYF
-,TRBV28,TRBJ1-4,-,TGTGCCAGCAGTTTAGGTGGGGGAGCCGGAAAACTGTTTTTT,CASSLGGGAGKLFF